The TCR beta chain described here comes from a study of blood T cell repertoires in COVID-19. The table lists this clone with a count of one. This CDR3 comprises 15 residues. V lost 5 bases to trimming and J lost 4 bases, with 14 bases between them. CDR1 is LGHDT, CDR2 YNNKEL, per germline (reference sequence). As handled by the study authors: Amplifying reference gene primers gave estimates of nucleated cell counts. Using immunoSEQ multiplex PCR, the repertoire was profiled, and TCRdb retains in-frame clones only, with some absent. V and J calls and clone size follow that table, whereas D and trimming were derived from the DNA. The table records fewer than 200,000 clones, roughly 85% of them present only once.

This sequence joins TRBV3-1 (or the pseudogene TRBV3-2) and TRBJ1-4; a weak D match, TRBD1 (6 bases). Sequencing was done on a sample of peripheral blood. The receptor's source is a human donor with acute or convalescent COVID-19. The donor label of this sample is uncertain. The CDR3 region has the DNA TGTGCCAGCAGCTTCCTGGGGGCCGATAATGAAAAACTGTTTTTT. Translating gives CASSFLGADNEKLFF.